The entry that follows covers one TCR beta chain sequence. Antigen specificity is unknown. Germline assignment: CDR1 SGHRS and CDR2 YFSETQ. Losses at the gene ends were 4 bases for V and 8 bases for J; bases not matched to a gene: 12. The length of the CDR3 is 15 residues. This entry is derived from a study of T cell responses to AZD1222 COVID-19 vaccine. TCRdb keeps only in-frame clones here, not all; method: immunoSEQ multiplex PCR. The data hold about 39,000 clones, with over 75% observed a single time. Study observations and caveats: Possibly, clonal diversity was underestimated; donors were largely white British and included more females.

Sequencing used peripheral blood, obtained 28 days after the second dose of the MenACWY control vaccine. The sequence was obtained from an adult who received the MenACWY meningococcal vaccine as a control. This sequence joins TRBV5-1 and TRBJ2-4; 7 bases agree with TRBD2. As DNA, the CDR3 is TGCGCCAGCAGCCGAAAGGGAGGGGAGGAGGACATTCAGTACTTC. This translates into CASSRKGGEEDIQYF.